This T cell receptor beta chain was identified in a study of long-term antiretroviral therapy in people with HIV. Overall study: Collection of the earliest samples took place about a decade ahead of the 2015 immediate-ART recommendation.

This clone was seen only once. Its antigen remains unknown. Study-level results: ART adherence, viral resistance and therapy changes were not recorded. Relative to transplant donor controls, diversity remained lower despite increasing after ART.

This CDR3 region has 15 residues. Germline values: CDR1 SGHRS, CDR2 YFSETQ. Trimming cost V 4 bases and J 6 bases; bases outside gene matches: 7. The assay used was immunoSEQ (version v3.0), run at survey level. Sequencing set out to capture about 35,000-55,000 T-cell genomes per sample. Using immunoSEQ multiplex PCR, the repertoire was profiled, and TCRdb retains in-frame clones only, with some absent. The table records around 40,000 clones, 80% to 90% of them present only once. The material was unsorted PBMCs, obtained just before starting antiretroviral therapy. This chain connects TRBV5-1 to TRBJ1-6, with 7 bases that match TRBD1. The sequence was collected from a woman between 18 and 29 years old with HIV. CDR3 DNA sequence: TGCGCCAGCAGCCCCCTCGGGACAGTTAATTCACCCCTCCACTTT. It specifies CASSPLGTVNSPLHF.